Sequencing of this T cell receptor beta chain was carried out in a study of metastatic and nonmetastatic thyroid tumors. In the study overall: The authors compared repertoires across blood and tumor or nodule tissue from malignant and benign thyroid patients. Notes on the study in general: Benign nodules were reported to have significantly lower TCR beta diversity than malignant thyroid tumors, in blood and tumor.

Germline loops: CDR1 DFQATT, CDR2 SNEGSKA (reference sequence). The CDR3 loop spans 11 amino acids. Patients were all untreated before their thyroid surgery. Per the study methods: Clinicopathological groups supplied CDR3 differences that were used to build a distant-metastasis classifier for papillary thyroid cancer. TCRdb called clones again from the PCR reads with MiXCR. The V and J calls were not made by the authors but by TCRdb's processing. Of 20,000 to 25,000 clones listed, roughly a fifth were seen once; the top ten hold approximately 7.5%. A remark on this clone: The antigen is not known. An end of the junction does not agree with germline; a read error may underlie this.

The chain recombines TRBV20-1 with TRBJ2-5; TRBD2 might be the D (5 bases). The sequencing sample was made of blood. The sequence came from a female donor with papillary thyroid cancer or a benign thyroid nodule (not recorded which). Some clones in this sample may be carry-over from other donors' samples. CDR3 sequence reads: CSVLEWETKYF. The CDR3 coding sequence is TGCAGTGTTCTAGAGTGGGAGACCAAGTACTTC.